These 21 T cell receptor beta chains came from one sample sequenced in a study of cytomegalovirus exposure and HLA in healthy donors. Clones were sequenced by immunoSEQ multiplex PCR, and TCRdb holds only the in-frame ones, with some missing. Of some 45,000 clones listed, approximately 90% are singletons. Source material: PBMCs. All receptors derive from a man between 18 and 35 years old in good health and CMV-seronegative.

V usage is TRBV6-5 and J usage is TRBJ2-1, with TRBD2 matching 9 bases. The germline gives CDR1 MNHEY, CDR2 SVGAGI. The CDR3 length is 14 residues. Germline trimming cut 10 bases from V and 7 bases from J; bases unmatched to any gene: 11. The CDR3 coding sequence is TGTGCCACTCAAGCGGGAGGCTGGATAAATGAGCAGTTCTTC. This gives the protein CATQAGGWINEQFF.

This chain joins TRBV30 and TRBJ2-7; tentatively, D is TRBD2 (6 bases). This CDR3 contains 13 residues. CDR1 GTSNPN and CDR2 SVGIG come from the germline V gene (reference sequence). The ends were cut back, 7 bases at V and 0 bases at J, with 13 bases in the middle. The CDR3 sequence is CASSSAHSYEQYF. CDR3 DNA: TGTGCCTCCTCTAGCGCTCACTCCTACGAGCAGTACTTC.

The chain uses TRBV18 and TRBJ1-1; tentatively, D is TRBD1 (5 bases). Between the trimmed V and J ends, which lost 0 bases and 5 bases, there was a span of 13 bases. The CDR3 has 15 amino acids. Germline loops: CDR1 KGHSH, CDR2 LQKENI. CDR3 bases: TGTGCCAGCTCACCACCGCGGGGGGAGAGGACTGAAGCTTTCTTT. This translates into CASSPPRGERTEAFF.

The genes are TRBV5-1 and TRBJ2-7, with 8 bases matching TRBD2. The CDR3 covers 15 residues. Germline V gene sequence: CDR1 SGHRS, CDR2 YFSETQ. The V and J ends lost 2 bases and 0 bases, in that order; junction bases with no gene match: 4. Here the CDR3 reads CASSFGREASYEQYF. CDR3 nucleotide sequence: TGCGCCAGCAGCTTCGGGCGGGAGGCCTCCTACGAGCAGTACTTC.

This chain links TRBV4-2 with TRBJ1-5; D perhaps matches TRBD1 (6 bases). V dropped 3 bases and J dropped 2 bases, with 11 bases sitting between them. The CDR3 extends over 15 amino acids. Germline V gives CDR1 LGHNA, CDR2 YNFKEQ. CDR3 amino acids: CASSQEAGGNQPQHF. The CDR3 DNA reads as TGTGCCAGCAGCCAGGAGGCAGGGGGCAATCAGCCCCAGCATTTT.

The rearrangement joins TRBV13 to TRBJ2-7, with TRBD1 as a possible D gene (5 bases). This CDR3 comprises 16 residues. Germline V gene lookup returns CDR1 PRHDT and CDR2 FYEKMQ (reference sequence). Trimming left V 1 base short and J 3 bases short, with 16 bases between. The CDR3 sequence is CASSLATQTASYEQYF. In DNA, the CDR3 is TGTGCCAGCAGCTTAGCCACGCAGACAGCCAGCTACGAGCAGTACTTC.

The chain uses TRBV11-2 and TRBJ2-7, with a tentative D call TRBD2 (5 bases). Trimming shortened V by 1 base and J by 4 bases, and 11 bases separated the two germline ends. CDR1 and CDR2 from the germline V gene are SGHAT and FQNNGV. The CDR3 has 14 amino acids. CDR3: CASSLGGARYEQYF. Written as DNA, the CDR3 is TGTGCCAGCAGCTTAGGGGGAGCTCGGTACGAGCAGTACTTC.

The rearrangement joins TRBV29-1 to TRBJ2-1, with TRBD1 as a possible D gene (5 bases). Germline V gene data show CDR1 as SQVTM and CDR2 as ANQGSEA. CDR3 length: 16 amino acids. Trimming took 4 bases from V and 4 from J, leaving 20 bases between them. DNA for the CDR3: TGCAGCGTTGCCCTAGGACGGTTTAGGGGATACAATGAGCAGTTCTTC. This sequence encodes CSVALGRFRGYNEQFF.

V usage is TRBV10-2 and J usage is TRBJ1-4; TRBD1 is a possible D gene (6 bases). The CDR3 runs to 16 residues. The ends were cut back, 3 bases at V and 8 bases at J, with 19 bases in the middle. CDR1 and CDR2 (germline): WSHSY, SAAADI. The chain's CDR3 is CASSDGGAGGREKLFF. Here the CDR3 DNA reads TGCGCCAGCAGTGATGGTGGGGCGGGGGGCCGAGAAAAACTGTTTTTT.

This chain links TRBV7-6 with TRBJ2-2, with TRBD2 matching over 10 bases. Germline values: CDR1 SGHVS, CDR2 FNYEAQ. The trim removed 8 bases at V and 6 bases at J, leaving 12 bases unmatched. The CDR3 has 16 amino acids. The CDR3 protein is CASSASLAGGPGELFF. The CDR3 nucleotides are TGTGCCAGCTCGGCTTCCTTAGCGGGAGGTCCCGGGGAGCTGTTTTTT.

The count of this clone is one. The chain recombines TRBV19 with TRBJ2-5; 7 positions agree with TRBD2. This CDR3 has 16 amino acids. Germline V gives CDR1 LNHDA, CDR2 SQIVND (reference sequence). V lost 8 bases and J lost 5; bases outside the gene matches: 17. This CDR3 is CASSRWGGSGRETQYF. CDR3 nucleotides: TGTGCCAGTTCTCGTTGGGGCGGGAGTGGCAGGGAGACCCAGTACTTC. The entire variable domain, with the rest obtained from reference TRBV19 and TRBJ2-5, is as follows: DGGITQSPKYLFRKEGQNVTLSCEQNLNHDAMYWYRQDPGQGLRLIYYSQIVNDFQKGDIAEGYSVSREKKESFPLTVTSAQKNPTAFYLCASSRWGGSGRETQYFGPGTRLLVL.

The CDR3 is CASSYWTGADEQYF. The CDR3 DNA follows: TGTGCCAGCAGTTACTGGACAGGAGCCGACGAGCAGTACTTC. The chain has TRBV6-6 and TRBJ2-7, with 7 bases matching TRBD1. The CDR3 has 14 amino acids. Germline V CDR1 and CDR2: MNHNY, SVGAGI (reference sequence). The J segment lost 5 bases and the V segment lost 1 base, leaving 5 bases of the junction unmatched.

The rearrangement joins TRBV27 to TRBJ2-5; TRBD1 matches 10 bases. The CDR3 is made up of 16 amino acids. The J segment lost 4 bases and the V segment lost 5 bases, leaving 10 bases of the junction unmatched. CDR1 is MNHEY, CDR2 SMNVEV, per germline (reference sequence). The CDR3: CASSPLRDRGGETQYF. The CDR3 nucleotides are TGTGCCAGCAGTCCCCTGAGGGACAGGGGAGGAGAGACCCAGTACTTC.

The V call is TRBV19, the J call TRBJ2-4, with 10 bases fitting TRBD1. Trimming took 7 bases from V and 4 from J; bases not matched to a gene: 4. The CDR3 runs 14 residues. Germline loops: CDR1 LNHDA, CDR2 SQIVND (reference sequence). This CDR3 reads CASTEGQGKNIQYF. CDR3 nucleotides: TGTGCCAGTACCGAGGGACAGGGGAAAAACATTCAGTACTTC.

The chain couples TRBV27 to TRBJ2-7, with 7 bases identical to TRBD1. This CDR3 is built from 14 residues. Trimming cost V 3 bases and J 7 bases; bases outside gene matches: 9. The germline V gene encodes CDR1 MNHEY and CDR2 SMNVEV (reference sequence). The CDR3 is CASSFGTVGSEQYF. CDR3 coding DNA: TGTGCCAGCAGTTTCGGGACAGTGGGTTCAGAGCAGTACTTC.

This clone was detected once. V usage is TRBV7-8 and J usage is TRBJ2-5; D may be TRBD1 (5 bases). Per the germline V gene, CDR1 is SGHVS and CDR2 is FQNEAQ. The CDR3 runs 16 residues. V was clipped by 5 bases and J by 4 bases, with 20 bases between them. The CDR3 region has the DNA TGTGCCAGCAGCCCGTACTCGGCAGGGATCGGAGAGACCCAGTACTTC. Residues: CASSPYSAGIGETQYF. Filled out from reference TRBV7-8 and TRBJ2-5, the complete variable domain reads GAGVSQSPRYKVAKRGQDVALRCDPISGHVSLFWYQQALGQGPEFLTYFQNEAQLDKSGLPSDRFFAERPEGSVSTLKIQRTQQEDSAVYLCASSPYSAGIGETQYFGPGTRLLVL.

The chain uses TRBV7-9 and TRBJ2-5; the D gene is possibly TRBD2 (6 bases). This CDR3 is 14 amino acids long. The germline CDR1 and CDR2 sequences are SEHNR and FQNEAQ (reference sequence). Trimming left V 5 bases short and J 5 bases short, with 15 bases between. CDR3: CASSPRGLRETQYF. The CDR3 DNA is TGTGCCAGCAGCCCCCGGGGACTCAGGGAGACCCAGTACTTC.

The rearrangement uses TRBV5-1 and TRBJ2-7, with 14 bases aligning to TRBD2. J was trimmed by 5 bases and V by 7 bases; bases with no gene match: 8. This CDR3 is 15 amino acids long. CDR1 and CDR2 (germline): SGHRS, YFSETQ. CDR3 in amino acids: CASRLGLAGADEQYF. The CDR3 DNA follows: TGCGCCAGCCGGCTGGGACTAGCGGGAGCTGACGAGCAGTACTTC.

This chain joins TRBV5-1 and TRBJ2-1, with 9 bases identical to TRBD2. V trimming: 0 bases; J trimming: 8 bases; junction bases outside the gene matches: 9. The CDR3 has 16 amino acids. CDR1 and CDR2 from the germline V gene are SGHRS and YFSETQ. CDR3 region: CASSLGSGGLADEQFF. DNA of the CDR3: TGCGCCAGCAGCTTGGGTAGCGGGGGACTTGCAGATGAGCAGTTCTTC.

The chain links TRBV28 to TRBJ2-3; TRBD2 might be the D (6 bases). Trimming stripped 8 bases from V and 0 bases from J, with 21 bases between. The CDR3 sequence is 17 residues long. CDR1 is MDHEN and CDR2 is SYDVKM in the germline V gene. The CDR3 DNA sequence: TGTGCCAGCTCGACCTTCGGGGGAGATAGTAGCACAGATACGCAGTATTTT. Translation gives CASSTFGGDSSTDTQYF.

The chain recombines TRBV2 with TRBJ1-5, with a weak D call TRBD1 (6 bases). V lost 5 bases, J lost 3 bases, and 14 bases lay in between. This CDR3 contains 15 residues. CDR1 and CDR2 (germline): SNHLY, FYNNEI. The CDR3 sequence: CASSPWGLDNQPQHF. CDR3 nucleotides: TGTGCCAGCAGTCCTTGGGGGCTCGACAATCAGCCCCAGCATTTT.